The sequence of this T cell receptor beta chain was determined in a study of control samples from healthy donors and cancer patients. The ends were cut back, 4 bases at V and 14 bases at J, with 24 bases in the middle. This CDR3 has 16 residues. CDR1 and CDR2 (germline): LNHDA, SQIVND (reference sequence). Repertoires were generated with immunoSEQ multiplex PCR, while TCRdb's copy carries only in-frame clones and drops some. The sample includes more than 50,000 clones, roughly 95% of them seen just once. Sequenced: blood. This chain joins TRBV19 and TRBJ1-6, with D unclear. The receptor was derived from a young woman in good health. The CDR3 DNA reads as TGTGCCAGTAGTACTTCACATGATGCGGGAGGAGTAACCCTCCACTTT. Translated: CASSTSHDAGGVTLHF.